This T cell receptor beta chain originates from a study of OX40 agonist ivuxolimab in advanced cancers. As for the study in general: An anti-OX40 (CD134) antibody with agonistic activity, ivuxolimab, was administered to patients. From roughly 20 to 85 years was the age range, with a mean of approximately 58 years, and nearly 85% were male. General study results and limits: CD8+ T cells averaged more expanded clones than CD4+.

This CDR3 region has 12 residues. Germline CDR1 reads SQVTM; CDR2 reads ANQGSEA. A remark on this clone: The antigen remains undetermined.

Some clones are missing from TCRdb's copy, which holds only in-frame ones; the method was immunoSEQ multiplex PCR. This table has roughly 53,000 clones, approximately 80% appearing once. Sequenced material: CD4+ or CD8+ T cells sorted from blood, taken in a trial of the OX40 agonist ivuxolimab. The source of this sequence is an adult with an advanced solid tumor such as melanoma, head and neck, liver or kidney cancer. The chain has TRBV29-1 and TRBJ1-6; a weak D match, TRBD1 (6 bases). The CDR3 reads CAAGERNSPLHF. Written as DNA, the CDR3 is TGCGCTGCAGGGGAAAGGAATTCACCCCTCCACTTT.